The 29 T cell receptor beta chains below all came from one sample that was sequenced in a study of immune evolution from preneoplasia to lung adenocarcinoma. Repertoires were generated with immunoSEQ multiplex PCR, while TCRdb's copy carries only in-frame clones and drops some. The table records 4,500 to 5,500 clones, approximately 81% of them present only once. Sequenced sample: FFPE normal lung tissue adjacent to the tumor. The source of these receptors is a person aged 50-75 years with lung adenocarcinoma.

V gene TRBV4-1 combines with J gene TRBJ2-5; TRBD1 is a possible D gene (5 bases). Trimming shortened V by 4 bases and J by 5 bases, and 14 bases separated the two germline ends. This CDR3 is 14 amino acids long. Germline lookup yields CDR1 MGHRA and CDR2 YSYEKL. The DNA for the CDR3 is TGCGCCAGCAGCCCCCATCGCAGGGTTGAGACCCAGTACTTC. It encodes CASSPHRRVETQYF.

V and J are TRBV27 and TRBJ1-5, with 11 bases fitting TRBD1. V shed 5 bases, J shed 6 bases, and the junction held 0 bases outside the gene matches. Germline V gene sequence: CDR1 MNHEY, CDR2 SMNVEV (reference sequence). The CDR3 covers 13 residues. CDR3 protein: CASSGTGGQPQHF. The DNA for the CDR3 is TGTGCCAGCAGTGGGACAGGGGGTCAGCCCCAGCATTTT.

This chain links TRBV29-1 with TRBJ2-1, with 8 bases matching TRBD1. This CDR3 is built from 14 residues. V shed 6 bases, J shed 0 bases, and the junction held 4 bases outside the gene matches. CDR1 and CDR2 from the germline V gene are SQVTM and ANQGSEA. CDR3 coding DNA: TGCAGCGTCAGGGACAGGAGCTCCTACAATGAGCAGTTCTTC. Translating it yields CSVRDRSSYNEQFF.

This chain uses TRBV5-1 with TRBJ2-6, with D maybe TRBD1 (5 bases). Germline values: CDR1 SGHRS, CDR2 YFSETQ. Trimming removed 0 bases at V and 0 bases at J, with 13 bases between. The CDR3 has 18 residues. CDR3 in DNA: TGCGCCAGCAGCTTGGACCCCAGGGCCAGCTCTGGGGCCAACGTCCTGACTTTC. Encoded protein: CASSLDPRASSGANVLTF.

This chain uses TRBV5-4 with TRBJ2-7; 10 positions match TRBD1. Trimming took 4 bases from V and 4 from J; bases not matched to a gene: 11. This CDR3 has 16 amino acids. The V gene's germline CDR1 is SGHNT and CDR2 YYREEE (reference sequence). The CDR3 sequence: CASSRDRGVGLYEQYF. The CDR3 nucleotides read TGTGCCAGCAGCAGGGACAGGGGAGTGGGTCTATACGAGCAGTACTTC.

The V gene is TRBV29-1, the J gene TRBJ1-5; 7 positions agree with TRBD1. CDR1 SQVTM and CDR2 ANQGSEA come from the germline V gene. V shed 5 bases and J 4 bases; nucleotides not matched to a gene: 11. The CDR3 spans 15 residues. CDR3 nucleotide sequence: TGCAGCGTTATTGTTTCGACAGGGCGTAATCAGCCCCAGCATTTT. Protein product: CSVIVSTGRNQPQHF.

The V gene is TRBV11-3, the J gene TRBJ2-2, with D unclear. The CDR3 covers 14 residues. From germline, CDR1 is SGHNT and CDR2 YENEEA. The ends were cut back, 1 base at V and 8 bases at J, with 11 bases in the middle. The CDR3 nucleotides are TGTGCCAGCAGCTTAGGTTCTGACTCTGGGGAGCTGTTTTTT. Its translation is CASSLGSDSGELFF.

The rearrangement uses TRBV4-2 and TRBJ2-7, with D possibly matching TRBD1 (6 bases). Trimming pared 2 bases from V and 2 bases from J, leaving 10 bases between. From germline, CDR1 is LGHNA and CDR2 YNFKEQ. The CDR3 runs 14 residues. The CDR3 DNA follows: TGTGCCAGCAGCCAAAACAGGGAAACCTACGAGCAGTACTTC. As protein: CASSQNRETYEQYF.

This rearrangement joins TRBV2 to TRBJ2-1; D possibly corresponds to TRBD1 (6 bases). The V gene lost 3 bases and the J gene lost 7 bases, with 19 bases spanning the gap. In germline, CDR1 is SNHLY, CDR2 FYNNEI. CDR3 length equals 16 residues. The CDR3 nucleotides are TGTGCCAGCAGTGATTCCGGGACAACTCTGTTAAATGAGCAGTTCTTC. Its translation is CASSDSGTTLLNEQFF.

This clone is judged medium-sized. The chain recombines TRBV10-2 with TRBJ2-3, with 12 bases lining up with TRBD2. J gave up 4 bases and V 6 bases, and 5 bases lay outside the gene matches. Germline V lookup: CDR1 WSHSY, CDR2 SAAADI. The CDR3 consists of 15 residues. The CDR3 sequence is CASRLTSGSADTQYF. CDR3 bases: TGCGCCAGCAGGTTGACTAGCGGGAGTGCAGATACGCAGTATTTT.

DNA for the CDR3: TGTGCCAGCAGTTTGGGAGCTAACTATGGCTACACCTTC. Its translation: CASSLGANYGYTF. The chain is built from TRBV28 and TRBJ1-2; no clear D. The CDR3 totals 13 residues. Germline V CDR1 and CDR2: MDHEN, SYDVKM. V gave up 3 bases and J gave up 0 bases, with 5 bases separating them.

This clone was counted once. This chain joins TRBV10-2 and TRBJ2-5; tentative D call: TRBD1 (6 bases). Germline assignment: CDR1 WSHSY and CDR2 SAAADI. The CDR3 is made up of 14 amino acids. Deletions cut 6 bases from V and 5 bases from J, with 16 bases between. The CDR3 region has the DNA TGCGCCAGCAGACCGTCCACAGGGATTGAGACCCAGTACTTC. It translates to CASRPSTGIETQYF.

The V gene is TRBV28, the J gene TRBJ1-5; the match to TRBD1 covers 9 bases. This CDR3 spans 15 amino acids. Germline V gene data show CDR1 as MDHEN and CDR2 as SYDVKM. J gave up 4 bases and V 4 bases, and 5 bases lay outside the gene matches. The DNA of the CDR3 is TGTGCCAGCAGTTGGGCGGGACAGGGTAATCAGCCCCAGCATTTT. Amino acids: CASSWAGQGNQPQHF.

J is TRBJ2-1 and V is TRBV19; TRBD2 is a possible D gene (6 bases). V lost 6 bases, J lost 4 bases, and 7 bases lay in between. Per germline, CDR1 LNHDA and CDR2 SQIVND (reference sequence). This CDR3 region has 12 residues. This chain's CDR3 is CASRAGYNEQFF. CDR3 sequence (DNA): TGTGCCAGTAGGGCGGGGTACAATGAGCAGTTCTTC.

The rearrangement uses TRBV28 and TRBJ2-5; D is uncertain. There are 13 residues in the CDR3. Germline assignment: CDR1 MDHEN and CDR2 SYDVKM. V was trimmed by 8 bases and J by 3 bases, leaving 13 bases between them. As DNA, the CDR3 is TGTGCCAGCGGGGTAGTTGAGGAAGAGACCCAGTACTTC. This encodes CASGVVEEETQYF.

The V call is TRBV6-5, the J call TRBJ1-2; D call uncertain. The CDR3 covers 15 residues. CDR1 is MNHEY, CDR2 SVGAGI, per germline. Trimming pared 2 bases from V and 0 bases from J, leaving 10 bases between. CDR3 nucleotides: TGTGCCAGCAGTTACGTCGCCCTAGCTAACTATGGCTACACCTTC. Its translation: CASSYVALANYGYTF.

The genes are TRBV2 and TRBJ2-1, with 13 positions matching TRBD2. CDR3 length: 17 residues. Germline CDR1 is SNHLY and CDR2 is FYNNEI. V lost 5 bases to trimming and J lost 6 bases; unmatched junction nucleotides: 10. CDR3 DNA sequence: TGTGCCAGCAGTTACGGGACTAGCGGGACGGGGTTCAATGAGCAGTTCTTC. Translation: CASSYGTSGTGFNEQFF. Together with reference TRBV2 and TRBJ2-1, the CDR3 gives the full variable domain: EPEVTQTPSHQVTQMGQEVILRCVPISNHLYFYWYRQILGQKVEFLVSFYNNEISEKSEIFDDQFSVERPDGSNFTLKIRSTKLEDSAMYFCASSYGTSGTGFNEQFFGPGTRLTVL.

The gene calls are TRBV14 and TRBJ2-1; TRBD2 matches 9 bases. The CDR3 spans 15 residues. Germline CDR1 reads SGHDN; CDR2 reads FVKESK. The V gene end was trimmed by 5 bases and the J gene end by 8 bases; junction bases not matched to a gene: 10. The DNA of the CDR3 is TGTGCCAGCAGCGAGACGGGACTAGCATTACATGAGCAGTTCTTC. As protein: CASSETGLALHEQFF.

This clone was seen more than once but under ten times. The rearrangement joins TRBV5-4 to TRBJ2-2; D might be TRBD2 (6 bases). V dropped 5 bases and J dropped 4 bases, with 9 bases sitting between them. The CDR3 is 13 amino acids. The V gene's germline CDR1 is SGHNT and CDR2 YYREEE (reference sequence). In DNA, the CDR3 is TGTGCCAGCAGACGGGACTCCACCGGGGAGCTGTTTTTT. Translated, it gives CASRRDSTGELFF.

The rearrangement uses TRBV7-9 and TRBJ1-3; perhaps TRBD1 as D (5 bases). The CDR3 has 15 residues. Trimming cost V 5 bases and J 2 bases, with 13 bases left between them. Germline values: CDR1 SEHNR, CDR2 FQNEAQ (reference sequence). The CDR3 is CASSPQAGAGNTIYF. CDR3 DNA: TGTGCCAGCAGCCCCCAGGCGGGGGCTGGAAACACCATATATTTT.

The V gene is TRBV6-6, the J gene TRBJ2-1; TRBD2 matches at 8 bases. The V and J ends lost 6 bases and 5 bases, in that order; junction bases with no gene match: 3. Germline CDR1 reads MNHNY; CDR2 reads SVGAGI (reference sequence). The CDR3 sequence is 13 residues long. CDR3 loop: CASRGLEDNEQFF. The CDR3 nucleotides are TGTGCCAGCAGGGGACTAGAAGACAATGAGCAGTTCTTC.

The chain has TRBV29-1 and TRBJ2-7; perhaps D is TRBD1 or TRBD2 (5 bases each). This CDR3 is built from 13 residues. Germline loops: CDR1 SQVTM, CDR2 ANQGSEA. V dropped 7 bases and J dropped 0 bases, with 13 bases sitting between them. CDR3 sequence (DNA): TGCAGCGCAACCGGGGCCAACTCCTACGAGCAGTACTTC. Its protein product is CSATGANSYEQYF.

This clone has a single count. The chain carries TRBV5-1 and TRBJ1-5; 7 positions match TRBD1. Germline CDR1 reads SGHRS; CDR2 reads YFSETQ. The CDR3 totals 14 residues. The V gene end was trimmed by 0 bases and the J gene end by 4 bases; junction bases not matched to a gene: 1. CDR3 nucleotide sequence: TGCGCCAGCAGCTTGGGGACAGGTAATCAGCCCCAGCATTTT. This sequence encodes CASSLGTGNQPQHF.

The CDR3 is CASRHREGGGTQYF. In nucleotides, the CDR3 is TGTGCCAGCAGACATCGGGAGGGCGGAGGGACCCAGTACTTC. This chain joins TRBV7-2 and TRBJ2-5; 8 positions agree with TRBD2. The V gene's germline CDR1 is SGHTA and CDR2 FQGNSA. The trim removed 6 bases at V and 7 bases at J, leaving 10 bases unmatched. The length of the CDR3 is 14 residues.

The chain recombines TRBV5-5 with TRBJ1-4, with 8 bases identical to TRBD1. J lost 0 bases, V lost 4 bases, and 5 bases had no gene match. The CDR3 covers 16 residues. Germline V gene lookup returns CDR1 SGHKS and CDR2 YYEKEE (reference sequence). CDR3 region: CASSPVQGATNEKLFF. CDR3 bases: TGTGCCAGCAGCCCCGTACAGGGGGCAACTAATGAAAAACTGTTTTTT.

The chain is built from TRBV5-3 and TRBJ1-2, with D hard to call. TRBV5-3 qualifies as an ORF whose function is uncertain. The germline V and J ends were trimmed by 4 bases and 2 bases, with 18 bases remaining between them. This CDR3 contains 16 residues. The CDR3 DNA sequence: TGTGCCAGAAGCGCCTGGCCAGATGACAAGAACTATGGCTACACCTTC. This gives the protein CARSAWPDDKNYGYTF.

J is TRBJ1-1 and V is TRBV2, with 9 positions matching TRBD1. The V gene's germline CDR1 is SNHLY and CDR2 FYNNEI. The CDR3 has 15 residues. V shed 4 bases and J 5 bases; nucleotides not matched to a gene: 8. The CDR3 DNA reads TGTGCCAGCAGTGGGGGACAGGGAAGTAGAACTGAAGCTTTCTTT. It yields the protein CASSGGQGSRTEAFF.

The genes are TRBV5-6 and TRBJ1-5, with a possible D match to TRBD1 (5 bases). V shed 1 base and J shed 8 bases, with 16 bases lying between them. The CDR3 is made up of 15 amino acids. Germline loops: CDR1 SGHDT, CDR2 YYEEEE. CDR3: CASSLWGLRWEPQHF. The CDR3 nucleotides are TGTGCCAGCAGCTTGTGGGGCCTCCGGTGGGAGCCCCAGCATTTT.

CDR3: CAWSAGLQEGYEQYF. The CDR3 nucleotides are TGTGCCTGGAGTGCCGGGTTACAGGAAGGCTACGAGCAGTACTTC. The rearrangement links TRBV30 to TRBJ2-7, with a possible D match to TRBD1 (5 bases). Deletions cut 1 base from V and 3 bases from J, with 16 bases between. The CDR3 length is 15 residues. The germline CDR1 and CDR2 sequences are GTSNPN and SVGIG (reference sequence).